This T cell receptor (beta chain) appears in the sequencing data of a study of OX40 agonist ivuxolimab in advanced cancers. With regard to the full study: Ivuxolimab, which targeted the costimulatory receptor OX40 (CD134), was an agonistic, fully human IgG2 monoclonal antibody. Intravenous ivuxolimab was administered to patients every 2 weeks at six dose levels: 0.01, 0.1, 0.3, 1.5, 3 and 10 mg/kg. Of the approximately 54 dose-escalation patients, hepatocellular carcinoma was present in about 20, melanoma in approximately 15, renal cell carcinoma in 9 and head and neck cancer in 9. The dose-escalation cohort was roughly 80% male with a mean age of roughly 60 years, ranging from roughly 23 to 90. Patients were allowed to have had prior anti-PD-1, anti-PD-L1 or anti-CTLA-4 therapy, and approximately 37% of the dose-escalation patients had been treated with checkpoint inhibitors. Partial responses occurred in three dose-escalation patients: two with cutaneous melanoma and one with hepatocellular carcinoma. Peripheral TCRbeta sequencing was intended to test whether TCR sequence diversity was altered and clonal T-cell expansion was caused by ivuxolimab. The paper covers the monotherapy dose-escalation part of the phase I ivuxolimab trial, which included N ≈ 50 patients. What the work shows at the level of the full study, not this receptor alone: At doses of 0.1 to 3.0 mg/kg, clonal expansion of both CD4+ and CD8+ T cells in blood was seen between baseline and week 6. On average, CD8+ T cells showed more expanded clones than CD4+ T cells after ivuxolimab. The antigen specificity of the peripheral T cells that underwent clonal expansion was not determined. Low levels of normalized T-cell clonal expansion were also shown by some nonresponding patients. In partial responders in the 0.1-3.0 mg/kg groups, normalized peripheral clonal expansion was found to be among the lowest, especially among CD8+ T cells.

Including cysteine and phenylalanine, the CDR3 has 12 amino acids. Solely the CDR3 DNA is kept, with 36 bases framed from the first base. CDR1 and CDR2, per the germline V gene (reference sequence), are MNHEY and SMNVEV. V sheds 1 base and J sheds 9 bases, leaving 7 bases between their ends. For sequencing of the TCRbeta CDR3 region, genomic DNA was extracted from the sorted cells. The immunoSEQ Assay was used for sequencing of TCRbeta CDR3 regions. TCRdb obtained this table from immuneACCESS and retained in-frame rearrangements with V and J assigned. These tables miss some clones; where compared with another copy, unresolved V genes account for less than half of the shortfall, and the remainder is unexplained. Here the sample has roughly 110,000 clones; 85% to 95% occur a single time. The top ten hold roughly 1.1% of the sample. The trial excluded patients who had a history of autoimmune disease or were on systemic immunosuppression. In every dose cohort, peripheral blood was drawn for TCR sequencing at baseline, cycle 4 day 1, and cycle 7 day 1. The samples were drawn from a first-in-human, open-label, multicenter phase I dose-escalation trial of ivuxolimab. Adults with locally advanced or metastatic melanoma, renal cell, hepatocellular, or head and neck squamous cell carcinoma were enrolled in the trial. CD4+ and CD8+ T cells were sorted separately from peripheral blood before TCR sequencing.

As to this clone: Its antigen specificity is not known. No much larger clone exists at a distance of one base, and base qualities are not known.

This material consisted of CD4+ or CD8+ T cells sorted from blood, taken in a trial of the OX40 agonist ivuxolimab. The V and J segments used are TRBV27 and TRBJ2-1; no D gene can be assigned with confidence. The origin of this receptor is an adult with an advanced solid tumor such as melanoma, head and neck, liver or kidney cancer. The bases read TGTGCCAGCAGTTTATTGGGGATTGAGCAGTTCTTC. This yields the protein CASSLLGIEQFF.